The source of this T cell receptor beta chain is a study of T cell responses to AZD1222 COVID-19 vaccine. The data were produced by immunoSEQ multiplex PCR, yet TCRdb's version contains in-frame clones alone and is incomplete. The sample comprises approximately 120,000 clones, roughly 85% of which are singletons, and roughly 4% rests with the top ten. Combined were second doses at about 4 or about 12 weeks. A remark on this clone: What it binds is not known.

Notes on the study in general: The repertoires were collected only after the peak T cell response. With dominance at 160-218 and 743-854, vaccine-associated CD4 TCRs spanned spike. It should be noted that donors were predominantly white British and more often female, and clonal diversity was possibly underestimated.

Trimming cost V 0 bases and J 4 bases; bases outside gene matches: 4. The CDR3 has 15 residues. Germline V gives CDR1 SGDLS, CDR2 YYNGEE. The chain has TRBV9 and TRBJ1-3, with 7 bases that match TRBD1. The TCR sequence derives from an adult who received the AZD1222 COVID-19 vaccine. The sequencing here drew on peripheral blood, taken 28 days after the second AZD1222 dose. CDR3 protein: CASSVALDRGNTIYF. The DNA of the CDR3 is TGTGCCAGCAGCGTAGCGCTGGACAGGGGAAACACCATATATTTT.